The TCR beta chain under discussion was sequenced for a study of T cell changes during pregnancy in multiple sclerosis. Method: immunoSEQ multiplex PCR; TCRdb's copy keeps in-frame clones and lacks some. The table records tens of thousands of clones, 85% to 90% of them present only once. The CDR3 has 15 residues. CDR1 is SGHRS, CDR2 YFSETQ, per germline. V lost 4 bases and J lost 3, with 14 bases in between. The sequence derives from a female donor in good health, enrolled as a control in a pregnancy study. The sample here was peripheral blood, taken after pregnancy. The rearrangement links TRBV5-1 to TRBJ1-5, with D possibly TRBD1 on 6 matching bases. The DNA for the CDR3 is TGCGCCAGCAGCCCCGGCGGGGGGCTCAATCAGCCCCAGCATTTT. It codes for CASSPGGGLNQPQHF.